The 10 T cell receptor beta chains presented below share a single source sample, sequenced in a study of cytomegalovirus exposure and HLA in healthy donors. Produced via immunoSEQ multiplex PCR; TCRdb's table is partial and in-frame only. The sample comprises about 150,000 clones, roughly 87% of which are singletons, and 4.5% rests with the top ten. Source material: PBMCs. These receptors came from a man aged 18 to 35 in good health and CMV-seropositive.

The chain has TRBV25-1 and TRBJ1-5, with TRBD1 identical over 8 bases. Germline V CDR1 and CDR2: MGHDK, SYGVNS. Unmatched junction bases numbered 3, after V lost 3 bases and J lost 2 bases. The CDR3 has 15 residues. The CDR3 coding sequence is TGTGCCAGCAGTGAGTCGGACAGGGGCAATCAGCCCCAGCATTTT. It encodes CASSESDRGNQPQHF.

The chain carries TRBV19 and TRBJ1-2, with 9 bases that match TRBD1. Germline V gene sequence: CDR1 LNHDA, CDR2 SQIVND (reference sequence). Germline trimming cut 6 bases from V and 4 bases from J; bases unmatched to any gene: 6. The CDR3 totals 14 residues. CDR3 nucleotide sequence: TGTGCCAGTAGGACTCCGGACAGGGGCTATGGCTACACCTTC. It yields the protein CASRTPDRGYGYTF.

This chain uses TRBV6-5 with TRBJ1-4; tentatively, D is TRBD1 (5 bases). This CDR3 comprises 15 residues. Germline V lookup: CDR1 MNHEY, CDR2 SVGAGI. V dropped 2 bases and J dropped 1 base, with 8 bases sitting between them. The CDR3: CASSYVGETNEKLFF. CDR3 sequence (DNA): TGTGCCAGCAGTTACGTAGGGGAAACTAATGAAAAACTGTTTTTT.

The chain is built from TRBV18 and TRBJ1-2; D is uncertain. CDR3 length: 13 residues. V was cut by 2 bases and J by 1 base, with 5 bases left in between. In germline, CDR1 is KGHSH, CDR2 LQKENI. The chain's CDR3 is CASSPTDNYGYTF. CDR3 bases: TGTGCCAGCTCACCAACAGATAACTATGGCTACACCTTC.

This chain links TRBV5-1 with TRBJ2-2, with D possibly matching TRBD2 (6 bases). V lost 5 bases, J lost 1 base, and 6 bases lay in between. The CDR3 has 13 residues. The germline gives CDR1 SGHRS, CDR2 YFSETQ. The CDR3 loop is CASRGGNTGELFF. CDR3 in DNA: TGCGCCAGCAGGGGAGGGAACACCGGGGAGCTGTTTTTT.

V is TRBV27 and J is TRBJ2-1, with D possibly matching TRBD1 (7 bases). CDR3 size: 14 residues. Trimming took 3 bases from V and 6 from J, leaving 12 bases between them. The germline CDR1 and CDR2 sequences are MNHEY and SMNVEV (reference sequence). The CDR3 region has the DNA TGTGCCAGCAGTTTCCTTCAGGGGGGCAATGAGCAGTTCTTC. Translated, it gives CASSFLQGGNEQFF.

This clone was recorded once. The chain recombines TRBV19 with TRBJ2-7, with 7 bases identical to TRBD1. Germline V CDR1 and CDR2: LNHDA, SQIVND (reference sequence). Unmatched junction bases numbered 10, after V lost 5 bases and J lost 3 bases. The CDR3 length is 15 residues. The CDR3 protein is CASSFAGTDYYEQYF. The CDR3, as DNA: TGTGCCAGTAGTTTCGCCGGGACAGATTACTACGAGCAGTACTTC.

Only one count was recorded for this clone. V usage is TRBV28 and J usage is TRBJ1-3; D uncertain. The CDR3 runs 15 residues. Germline V gene data show CDR1 as MDHEN and CDR2 as SYDVKM. The germline V and J ends were trimmed by 2 bases and 0 bases, with 8 bases remaining between them. CDR3 DNA sequence: TGTGCCAGCAGTTTACTCTTGTCCTCTGGAAACACCATATATTTT. It encodes CASSLLLSSGNTIYF.

The V gene is TRBV6-5, the J gene TRBJ1-5; the D is unclear. The CDR3 has 14 amino acids. The V gene lost 2 bases and the J gene lost 4 bases, with 9 bases spanning the gap. Germline CDR1 and CDR2: MNHEY and SVGAGI. The CDR3 sequence is CASSYARGNQPQHF. CDR3 DNA: TGTGCCAGCAGTTACGCCCGGGGTAATCAGCCCCAGCATTTT.

Written as DNA, the CDR3 is TGCGCCAGCAGCGCTACGGGGGGGATCCAAGAGACCCAGTACTTC. Translation gives CASSATGGIQETQYF. The J gene is TRBJ2-5, the V gene TRBV5-1; 8 bases align to TRBD2. The CDR3 covers 15 residues. Germline CDR1 and CDR2: SGHRS and YFSETQ. V was pared by 4 bases and J by 1 base, with 6 bases of the junction left unmatched.